Below, one T cell receptor (beta chain) is given with its context. This entry is derived from a study of OX40 agonist ivuxolimab in advanced cancers. Method: immunoSEQ multiplex PCR; TCRdb's copy keeps in-frame clones and lacks some. The sample lists tens of thousands of clones, over 80% occurring once. CDR3 length equals 14 residues. V was cut by 7 bases and J by 8 bases, with 17 bases left in between. Germline V gene lookup returns CDR1 MNHNS and CDR2 SASEGT. V gene TRBV6-1 combines with J gene TRBJ2-2; the D is unclear. The sequence came from an adult with an advanced solid tumor such as melanoma, head and neck, liver or kidney cancer. The sequencing used CD4+ or CD8+ T cells sorted from blood, collected in a trial of the OX40 agonist ivuxolimab. The CDR3 is CASTLKFEYGELFF. CDR3 nucleotides: TGTGCCAGCACCCTTAAGTTTGAGTATGGGGAGCTGTTTTTT.